The subject of this entry is one TCR beta chain. The sample comes from a study of blood T cell repertoires in COVID-19. Whole-study context: Both acute and convalescent COVID-19 samples were obtained from the United States, Italy and Spain. The cDNA or gDNA used as material had been derived from T cells, B-cell-depleted T cells, or PBMCs.

Trimming shortened V by 1 base and J by 3 bases, and 9 bases separated the two germline ends. The CDR3 is 14 amino acids. Germline V gives CDR1 SGHTA, CDR2 FQGNSA. In the study's own analysis: For nucleated cells, counts were estimated from reference gene primer amplification. The data were produced by immunoSEQ multiplex PCR, yet TCRdb's version contains in-frame clones alone and is incomplete. V and J calls and clone size are copied from that table; D and trimming were computed from the DNA. The data show about 230,000 clones, about 86% seen once. This sequence originates from an elderly man with acute or convalescent COVID-19. The chain joins TRBV7-2 to TRBJ1-2; D is possibly TRBD1 (5 bases). Source material: peripheral blood. The CDR3 nucleotides are TGTGCCAGCAGCTTAGACGGGGGACACTATGGCTACACCTTC. It codes for CASSLDGGHYGYTF.